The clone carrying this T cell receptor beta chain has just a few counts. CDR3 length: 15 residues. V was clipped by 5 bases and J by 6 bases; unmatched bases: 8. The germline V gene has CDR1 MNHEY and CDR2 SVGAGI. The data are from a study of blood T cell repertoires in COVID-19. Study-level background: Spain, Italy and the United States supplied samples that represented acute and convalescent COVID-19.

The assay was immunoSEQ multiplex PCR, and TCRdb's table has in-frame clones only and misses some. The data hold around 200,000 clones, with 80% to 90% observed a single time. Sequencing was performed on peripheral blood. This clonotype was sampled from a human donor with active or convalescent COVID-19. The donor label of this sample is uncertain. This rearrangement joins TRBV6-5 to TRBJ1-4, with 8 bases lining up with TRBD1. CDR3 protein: CASSLVRGLDEKLFF. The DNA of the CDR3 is TGTGCCAGCAGTCTCGTCAGGGGGCTAGATGAAAAACTGTTTTTT.